The next 26 T cell receptor beta chains were all read from a single sample in a study of human T cells and chemical hapten exposure. Specified time point: patch test 3, about 24 weeks after DPC sensitization. The treatment: therapeutic diphenylcyclopropenone sensitization with weekly scalp DPC. One entry per CDR3 protein results from TCRdb running MiXCR on the RACE reads. The profile shows 99,000 or so distinct CDR3 sequences, less than 45% of them singletons. Sequencing was performed on whole blood, taken in connection with sensitization to the hapten diphenylcyclopropenone (DPC). These TCRs come from a man aged 40-49 years with alopecia areata. Some clones in this sample may be carry-over from other donors' samples.

The gene calls are TRBV6-1 and TRBJ2-3; 10 nucleotides align to TRBD2. Trimming cost V 4 bases and J 6 bases; bases outside gene matches: 10. Germline values: CDR1 MNHNS, CDR2 SASEGT. The CDR3 is made up of 16 amino acids. DNA for the CDR3: TGTGCCAGCAGTGTGTCGGCTAGCGGGAGAGGGGATACGCAGTATTTT. Translating it yields CASSVSASGRGDTQYF.

The J gene is TRBJ1-1, the V gene TRBV20-1; 9 bases map to TRBD1. Trimming at V came to 3 bases and at J to 9 bases, leaving 5 bases not matched to a gene. The CDR3 is 12 residues long. Germline CDR1 and CDR2: DFQATT and SNEGSKA (reference sequence). CDR3 sequence: CSASMGTGKAFF. DNA for the CDR3: TGCAGTGCTAGCATGGGGACAGGGAAAGCTTTCTTT.

This clonotype occurred a few times. V and J are TRBV5-8 and TRBJ1-5, with D uncertain. Trimming removed 1 base from V and 4 bases from J, with 9 bases in between. The CDR3 has 14 amino acids. Germline V gene data show CDR1 as SGHTS and CDR2 as YDEGEE. This CDR3 reads CASSLWGVNQPQHF. As DNA, the CDR3 is TGTGCCAGCAGCTTGTGGGGAGTGAATCAGCCCCAGCATTTT.

This clonotype was seen a handful of times. This chain uses TRBV6-6 with TRBJ2-7; 9 positions agree with TRBD1. Looked up from germline, CDR1 is MNHNY and CDR2 is SVGAGI (reference sequence). There are 13 residues in the CDR3. The V gene end was trimmed by 4 bases and the J gene end by 5 bases; junction bases not matched to a gene: 3. The CDR3: CASSWDRADEQYV. Here the CDR3 DNA reads TGTGCCAGCAGTTGGGACAGGGCCGACGAGCAGTACGTC.

The rearrangement joins TRBV15 to TRBJ2-2, with no clear D. CDR3 length equals 13 residues. V lost 0 bases and J lost 6, with 5 bases in between. Per the germline V gene, CDR1 is LNHNV and CDR2 is YYDKDF (reference sequence). CDR3 in amino acids: CATSRDVAGELFF. For the CDR3, the DNA is TGTGCCACCAGCAGAGATGTGGCCGGGGAGCTGTTTTTT. The entire variable domain, with the rest obtained from reference TRBV15 and TRBJ2-2, is as follows: DAMVIQNPRYQVTQFGKPVTLSCSQTLNHNVMYWYQQKSSQAPKLLFHYYDKDFNNEADTPDNFQSRRPNTSFCFLDIRSPGLGDTAMYLCATSRDVAGELFFGEGSRLTVL.

The genes are TRBV28 and TRBJ2-3; D is perhaps TRBD2 (7 bases). The ends were cut back, 8 bases at V and 5 bases at J, with 17 bases in the middle. The length of the CDR3 is 14 residues. In germline, CDR1 is MDHEN, CDR2 SYDVKM. CDR3 DNA sequence: TGTGCCAGCGCAGCCGGGGGGCCGCAAGATACGCAGTATTTT. Its protein product is CASAAGGPQDTQYF.

The V call is TRBV29-1, the J call TRBJ1-2, with D possibly TRBD1 on 5 matching bases. The CDR3 runs 13 residues. Between the trimmed V and J ends, which lost 8 bases and 4 bases, there was a span of 17 bases. The germline V gene encodes CDR1 SQVTM and CDR2 ANQGSEA. The CDR3 here is CSTDDGGSYGYTF. CDR3 bases: TGCAGCACTGATGATGGGGGTAGCTATGGCTACACCTTC.

The genes are TRBV14 and TRBJ2-7, with TRBD2 as a possible D gene (5 bases). CDR1 SGHDN and CDR2 FVKESK come from the germline V gene. The CDR3 consists of 14 residues. The V gene lost 4 bases and the J gene lost 2 bases, with 12 bases spanning the gap. The CDR3 spells CASSPESAAYEQYV. The DNA of the CDR3 is TGTGCCAGCAGCCCCGAGTCAGCGGCCTACGAGCAGTACGTC.

This chain joins TRBV7-9 and TRBJ1-1, with D tentatively TRBD1 (6 bases). The germline V gene has CDR1 SEHNR and CDR2 FQNEAQ (reference sequence). CDR3 length: 15 amino acids. The V and J ends lost 3 bases and 5 bases respectively, with 16 bases between them. CDR3 sequence (DNA): TGTGCCAGCAGCTTGGGGGCAGGTGGAGTAACTGAAGCTTTCTTT. Translating it yields CASSLGAGGVTEAFF.

The chain combines TRBV27 with TRBJ2-4; TRBD1 aligns across 10 bases. V gave up 5 bases and J gave up 2 bases; unmatched junction bases: 6. The germline CDR1 and CDR2 sequences are MNHEY and SMNVEV (reference sequence). The CDR3 has 16 residues. CDR3 bases: TGTGCCAGCAGTGGATGGACAGGGGGGACCAAAAACATTCAGTACTTC. It specifies CASSGWTGGTKNIQYF.

The gene calls are TRBV20-1 and TRBJ1-5, with D possibly matching TRBD1 (5 bases). CDR1 and CDR2 from the germline V gene are DFQATT and SNEGSKA (reference sequence). This CDR3 spans 14 amino acids. V was shortened by 3 bases and J by 2 bases, with 11 bases between the two germline ends. Here the CDR3 reads CSARGGMGNQPQHF. Written as DNA, the CDR3 is TGCAGTGCTAGGGGGGGGATGGGCAATCAGCCCCAGCATTTT.

The V call is TRBV9, the J call TRBJ1-6, with a weak D call TRBD1 (5 bases). Germline-derived CDR1 and CDR2 are SGDLS and YYNGEE. The CDR3 has 14 residues. Trimming removed 7 bases at V and 7 bases at J, with 15 bases between. The CDR3, as DNA: TGTGCCAGCCGAAAGGGAGCAGGGAATTCACCCCTCCACTTT. Its translation is CASRKGAGNSPLHF.

The chain joins TRBV7-2 to TRBJ2-4; D possibly corresponds to TRBD2 (5 bases). Germline CDR1 and CDR2: SGHTA and FQGNSA. V was pared by 5 bases and J by 4 bases, with 15 bases between. The CDR3 runs 15 residues. In DNA form, the CDR3 reads TGTGCCAGCAGCGAACAAGGGAGCCCTAAAAACATTCAGTACTTC. This translates into CASSEQGSPKNIQYF. The whole variable domain, filled in from reference TRBV7-2 and TRBJ2-4, reads GAGVSQSPSNKVTEKGKDVELRCDPISGHTALYWYRQSLGQGLEFLIYFQGNSAPDKSGLPSDRFSAERTGGSVSTLTIQRTQQEDSAVYLCASSEQGSPKNIQYFGAGTRLSVL.

This clonotype was observed once. V and J are TRBV20-1 and TRBJ2-3, with 14 bases aligning to TRBD2. V shed 4 bases, J shed 5 bases, and the junction held 5 bases outside the gene matches. Germline CDR1 and CDR2: DFQATT and SNEGSKA (reference sequence). The CDR3 has 15 residues. The DNA for the CDR3 is TGCAGTGCTACCGGGACTAGCGGGAGAGGAGATACGCAGTATTTT. This sequence encodes CSATGTSGRGDTQYF.

This clonotype was seen more than once but under ten times. The chain carries TRBV6-5 and TRBJ2-3; TRBD2 aligns across 8 bases. With V trimmed by 7 bases and J by 1 base, 7 bases remained unmatched. This CDR3 spans 15 amino acids. CDR1 is MNHEY and CDR2 is SVGAGI in the germline V gene. CDR3 residues: CASTGLAGGTDTQYF. The CDR3 DNA is TGTGCCAGCACCGGGCTAGCGGGCGGCACAGATACGCAGTATTTT.

This chain links TRBV24-1 with TRBJ2-3; D gene ambiguous. V dropped 1 base and J dropped 3 bases, with 7 bases sitting between them. Germline values: CDR1 KGHDR, CDR2 SFDVKD. The length of the CDR3 is 14 residues. The CDR3 DNA sequence: TGTGCCACCAGTGATTTTCCCGGGACAGATACGCAGTATTTT. This codes for CATSDFPGTDTQYF.

V usage is TRBV5-1 and J usage is TRBJ2-3; 8 bases align to TRBD1. The germline gives CDR1 SGHRS, CDR2 YFSETQ. CDR3 size: 16 residues. Germline trimming cut 0 bases from V and 4 bases from J; bases unmatched to any gene: 7. CDR3 loop: CASSLGTTGGADTQYF. CDR3 DNA: TGCGCCAGCAGCTTGGGAACTACAGGGGGTGCAGATACGCAGTATTTT.

This clonotype has a handful of counts. V is TRBV10-3 and J is TRBJ2-1; the D gene is possibly TRBD1 (6 bases). Germline assignment: CDR1 ENHRY and CDR2 SYGVKD. This CDR3 contains 15 residues. Deletions cut 2 bases from V and 5 bases from J, with 13 bases between. CDR3 DNA: TGTGCCATCAGTGAGGAATTGGACAGAAACAATGAGCAGTTCTTC. Its protein is CAISEELDRNNEQFF.

A few counts support this clonotype. CDR3 amino acids: CASSLRTGGISNVLTF. The DNA for the CDR3 is TGTGCCAGCAGCTTACGGACAGGGGGCATCTCCAACGTCCTGACTTTC. This chain joins TRBV7-2 and TRBJ2-6; the match to TRBD1 covers 11 bases. The CDR3 spans 16 residues. CDR1 and CDR2 from the germline V gene are SGHTA and FQGNSA. Unmatched junction bases numbered 5, after V lost 2 bases and J lost 8 bases. Variable domain in full (rest from reference TRBV7-2 and TRBJ2-6): GAGVSQSPSNKVTEKGKDVELRCDPISGHTALYWYRQSLGQGLEFLIYFQGNSAPDKSGLPSDRFSAERTGGSVSTLTIQRTQQEDSAVYLCASSLRTGGISNVLTFGAGSRLTVL.

This clonotype came up a few times. The chain has TRBV18 and TRBJ1-1, with 7 nucleotides matching TRBD1. V lost 2 bases, J lost 6 bases, and 6 bases stayed unmatched. Per germline, CDR1 KGHSH and CDR2 LQKENI. CDR3 size: 14 residues. CDR3 sequence reads: CASSPEGAGAEAFF. CDR3 bases: TGTGCCAGCTCACCAGAGGGGGCTGGGGCTGAAGCTTTCTTT.

The rearrangement uses TRBV20-1 and TRBJ1-3; the match to TRBD1 covers 7 bases. V trimming: 3 bases; J trimming: 1 base; junction bases outside the gene matches: 3. Germline loops: CDR1 DFQATT, CDR2 SNEGSKA (reference sequence). The CDR3 loop spans 14 amino acids. The CDR3 sequence is CSASKTGSGNTIYF. The CDR3 nucleotides are TGCAGTGCTAGCAAGACAGGGTCTGGAAACACCATATATTTT.

This clonotype has only a few counts. The J gene is TRBJ2-3, the V gene TRBV27; TRBD2 matches 9 bases. This CDR3 has 16 residues. CDR1 MNHEY and CDR2 SMNVEV come from the germline V gene (reference sequence). V shed 2 bases and J 1 base; nucleotides not matched to a gene: 4. The CDR3 protein is CASSLGLALRTDTQYF. DNA for the CDR3: TGTGCCAGCAGTTTAGGACTAGCGCTCCGCACAGATACGCAGTATTTT.

This chain uses TRBV6-1 with TRBJ2-7; TRBD2 might be the D (6 bases). The V gene's germline CDR1 is MNHNS and CDR2 SASEGT. The length of the CDR3 is 14 residues. With 6 bases removed from V and 1 base from J, the gap between germline ends came to 13 bases. The CDR3 region is CASRKDYPSYEQYF. CDR3 nucleotide sequence: TGTGCCAGCAGAAAGGACTATCCATCCTACGAGCAGTACTTC.

This chain connects TRBV30 to TRBJ2-3; D uncertain. The germline V and J ends were trimmed by 1 base and 0 bases, with 11 bases remaining between them. The germline gives CDR1 GTSNPN, CDR2 SVGIG (reference sequence). The CDR3 totals 15 residues. The chain's CDR3 is CAWSEGLPSTDTQYF. As DNA, the CDR3 is TGTGCCTGGAGTGAGGGTTTGCCTAGCACAGATACGCAGTATTTT.

This chain connects TRBV20-1 to TRBJ2-3, with TRBD2 as a possible D gene (5 bases). V was trimmed by 6 bases and J by 0 bases, leaving 10 bases between them. Germline lookup yields CDR1 DFQATT and CDR2 SNEGSKA (reference sequence). This CDR3 has 13 amino acids. CDR3 coding DNA: TGCAGTGCCCGGGAAGTAAGCACAGATACGCAGTATTTT. This codes for CSAREVSTDTQYF.

The chain uses TRBV6-5 and TRBJ2-3, with 12 bases fitting TRBD2. The V and J ends lost 7 bases and 4 bases, in that order; junction bases with no gene match: 3. Germline V gene sequence: CDR1 MNHEY, CDR2 SVGAGI. The CDR3 consists of 14 residues. CDR3: CASNLAGGSDTQYF. In DNA, the CDR3 is TGTGCCAGCAACCTAGCGGGAGGGTCAGATACGCAGTATTTT.